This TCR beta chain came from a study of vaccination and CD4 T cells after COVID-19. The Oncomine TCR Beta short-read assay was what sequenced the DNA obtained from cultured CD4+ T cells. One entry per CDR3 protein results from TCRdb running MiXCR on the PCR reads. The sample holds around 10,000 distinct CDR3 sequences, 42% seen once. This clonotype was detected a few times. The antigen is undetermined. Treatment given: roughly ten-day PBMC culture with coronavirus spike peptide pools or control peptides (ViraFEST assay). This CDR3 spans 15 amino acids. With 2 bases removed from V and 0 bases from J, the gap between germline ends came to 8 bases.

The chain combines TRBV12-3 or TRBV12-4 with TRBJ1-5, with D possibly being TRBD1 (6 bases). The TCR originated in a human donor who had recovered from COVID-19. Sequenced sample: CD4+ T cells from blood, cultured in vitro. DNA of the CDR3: TGTGCCAGCAGTTTATTAGGGGGTAGCAATCAGCCCCAGCATTTT. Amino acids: CASSLLGGSNQPQHF.